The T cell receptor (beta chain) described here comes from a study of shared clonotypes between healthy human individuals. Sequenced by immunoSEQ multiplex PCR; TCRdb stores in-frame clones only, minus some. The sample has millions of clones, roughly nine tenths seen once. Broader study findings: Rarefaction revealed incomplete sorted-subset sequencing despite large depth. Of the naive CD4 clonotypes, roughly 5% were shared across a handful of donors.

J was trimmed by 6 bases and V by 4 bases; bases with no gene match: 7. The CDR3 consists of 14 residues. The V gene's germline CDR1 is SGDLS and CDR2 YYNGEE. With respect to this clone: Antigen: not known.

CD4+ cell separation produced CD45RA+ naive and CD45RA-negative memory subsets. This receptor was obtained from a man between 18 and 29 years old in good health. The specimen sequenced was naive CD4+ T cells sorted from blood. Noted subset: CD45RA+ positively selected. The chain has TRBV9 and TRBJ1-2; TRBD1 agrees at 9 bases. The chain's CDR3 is CASSLWDRDHGYTF. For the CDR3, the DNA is TGTGCCAGCAGCCTTTGGGACAGGGACCATGGCTACACCTTC. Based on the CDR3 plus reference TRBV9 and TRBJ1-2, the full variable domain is DSGVTQTPKHLITATGQRVTLRCSPRSGDLSVYWYQQSLDQGLQFLIQYYNGEERAKGNILERFSAQQFPDLHSELNLSSLELGDSALYFCASSLWDRDHGYTFGSGTRLTVV.